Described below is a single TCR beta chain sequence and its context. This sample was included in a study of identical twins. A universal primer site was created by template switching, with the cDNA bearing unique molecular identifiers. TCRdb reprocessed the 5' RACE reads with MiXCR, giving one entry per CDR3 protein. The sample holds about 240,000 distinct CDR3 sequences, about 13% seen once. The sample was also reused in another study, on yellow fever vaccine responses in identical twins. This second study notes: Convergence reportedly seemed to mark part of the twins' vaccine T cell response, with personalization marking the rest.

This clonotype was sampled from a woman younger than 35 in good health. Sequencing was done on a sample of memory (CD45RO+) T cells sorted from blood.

This CDR3 is CASSSDRASYEQYF. The CDR3 DNA reads TGTGCCAGCAGTTCAGACAGGGCGTCCTACGAGCAGTACTTC. V usage is TRBV12-3 or TRBV12-4 and J usage is TRBJ2-7, with 7 bases matching TRBD1. V was pared by 4 bases and J by 1 base, with 4 bases of the junction left unmatched. The CDR3 loop spans 14 amino acids.